This T cell receptor (beta chain) was documented in a study of T-cell reconstitution after alpha-beta-depleted transplantation in children. Study observations and caveats: Surviving recipient T cells and thymic progenitors underlay high day-60 TCRbeta diversity in some patients. The origin of alpha-beta T cells about two months after transplant was reportedly several hundred expanded graft clones.

The CDR3 runs to 13 residues. The V and J ends lost 6 bases and 8 bases respectively, with 16 bases between them. The germline V gene encodes CDR1 MNHEY and CDR2 SMNVEV (reference sequence). The TCRbeta library incorporated unique molecular identifiers. One entry per CDR3 protein, called by TCRdb with MiXCR from the PCR reads. The table lists 400,000 to 550,000 distinct CDR3 sequences, roughly a tenth of them singletons. This clonotype was counted many times. Antigen specificity is unknown. This clonotype was sampled from a child aged 2 to 10 with inherited bone marrow failure, due to receive a stem cell transplant. This chain joins TRBV27 and TRBJ1-2, with D perhaps TRBD1 (5 bases). This material consisted of PBMCs, taken before TCRalphabeta/CD19-depleted stem cell transplant. Written as DNA, the CDR3 is TGTGCCAGCAGCCTGAGACCGGGGGACGGCTACACCTTC. It codes for CASSLRPGDGYTF.